This TCR beta chain was retrieved from a study of shared clonotypes between healthy human individuals. Study-wide results and limits: Estimated richness was generally greater in naive than memory subsets. Shared clonotypes: about 5% naive CD4, roughly 3.5% naive CD8, roughly 2.2% memory CD4, more than 0.3% memory CD8.

V was pared by 7 bases and J by 3 bases, with 17 bases between. Germline CDR1 SGHRS, CDR2 YFSETQ. The CDR3 consists of 14 residues. Points on this clone: No antigen is known for it.

Sequencing was performed with immunoSEQ multiplex PCR; in TCRdb, only in-frame clones are kept and a portion is missing. The data contain about 2.3 million clones, approximately 95% of them singletons. Specimen: naive CD4+ T cells from PBMCs. Subset in this sample: CD45RA+ positively selected. The TCR sequence derives from a man aged 18 to 29 in good health. Some clones in this sample may be carry-over from other donors' samples. This chain links TRBV5-1 with TRBJ2-7; D might be TRBD1 (5 bases). CDR3 sequence reads: CASRQGHPGYEQYF. The CDR3 region has the DNA TGCGCCAGCCGCCAGGGCCACCCAGGCTACGAGCAGTACTTC. Full variable domain (missing parts from reference TRBV5-1 and TRBJ2-7): KAGVTQTPRYLIKTRGQQVTLSCSPISGHRSVSWYQQTPGQGLQFLFEYFSETQRNKGNFPGRFSGRQFSNSRSEMNVSTLELGDSALYLCASRQGHPGYEQYFGPGTRLTVT.